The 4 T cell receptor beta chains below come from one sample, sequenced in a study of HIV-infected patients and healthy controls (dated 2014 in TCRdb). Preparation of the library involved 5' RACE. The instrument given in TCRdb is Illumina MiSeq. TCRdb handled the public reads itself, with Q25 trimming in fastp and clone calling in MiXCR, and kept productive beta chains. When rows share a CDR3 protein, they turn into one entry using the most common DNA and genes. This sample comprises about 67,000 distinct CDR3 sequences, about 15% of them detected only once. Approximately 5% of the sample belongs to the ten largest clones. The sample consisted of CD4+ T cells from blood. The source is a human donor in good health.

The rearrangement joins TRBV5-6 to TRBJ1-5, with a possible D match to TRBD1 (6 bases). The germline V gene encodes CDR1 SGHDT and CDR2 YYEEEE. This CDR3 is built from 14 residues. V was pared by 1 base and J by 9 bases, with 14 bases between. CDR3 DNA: TGTGCCAGCAGCTTGTCGGGGGCACAACGGCCCCAGCATTTT. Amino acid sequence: CASSLSGAQRPQHF.

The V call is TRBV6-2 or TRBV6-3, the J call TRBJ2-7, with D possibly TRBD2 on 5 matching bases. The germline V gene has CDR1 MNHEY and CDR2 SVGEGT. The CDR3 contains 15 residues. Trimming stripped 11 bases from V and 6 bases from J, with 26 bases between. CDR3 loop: CAASRGPQGLSEQYF. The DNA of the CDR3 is TGTGCCGCCTCAAGAGGTCCTCAAGGACTCTCCGAGCAGTACTTC.

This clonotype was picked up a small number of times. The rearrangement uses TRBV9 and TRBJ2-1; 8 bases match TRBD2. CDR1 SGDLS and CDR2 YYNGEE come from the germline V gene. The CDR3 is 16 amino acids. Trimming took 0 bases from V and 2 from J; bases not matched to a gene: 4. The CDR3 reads CASSVVSGSPYNEQFF. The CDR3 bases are TGTGCCAGCAGCGTAGTCAGCGGGAGCCCCTACAATGAGCAGTTCTTC.

The CDR3 DNA follows: TGCAGCGTTGAGGGACTAGCGGCCTACGAGCAGTACTTC. Residues: CSVEGLAAYEQYF. This rearrangement joins TRBV29-1 to TRBJ2-7, with 11 bases aligning to TRBD2. CDR1 is SQVTM, CDR2 ANQGSEA, per germline. Unmatched junction bases numbered 0, after V lost 3 bases and J lost 2 bases. The CDR3 is 13 amino acids.